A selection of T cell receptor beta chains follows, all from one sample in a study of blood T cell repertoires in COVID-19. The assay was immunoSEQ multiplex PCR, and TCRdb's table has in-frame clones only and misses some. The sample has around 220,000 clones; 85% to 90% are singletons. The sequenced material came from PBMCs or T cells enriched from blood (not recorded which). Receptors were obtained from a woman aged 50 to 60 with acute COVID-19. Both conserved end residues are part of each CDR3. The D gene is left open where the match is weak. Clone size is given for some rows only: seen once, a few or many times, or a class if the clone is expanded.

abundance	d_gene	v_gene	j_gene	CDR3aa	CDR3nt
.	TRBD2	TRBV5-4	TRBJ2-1	CASSLSPTLAAEQFF	TGTGCCAGCAGCTTGAGTCCCACACTAGCGGCTGAGCAGTTCTTC
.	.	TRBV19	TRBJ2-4	CASSPGLRTKNIQYF	TGTGCCAGTAGTCCTGGACTACGGACCAAAAACATTCAGTACTTC
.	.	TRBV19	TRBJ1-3	CASSIGGAGAVSGNTIYF	TGTGCCAGTAGTATAGGTGGAGCAGGAGCGGTCTCTGGAAACACCATATATTTT
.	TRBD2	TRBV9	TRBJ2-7	CASSVGFGRGHEQYF	TGTGCCAGCAGCGTAGGGTTTGGGAGGGGACACGAGCAGTACTTC
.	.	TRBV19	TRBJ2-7	CASSAGVGEYEQYF	TGTGCCAGTAGTGCCGGGGTAGGAGAGTACGAGCAGTACTTC
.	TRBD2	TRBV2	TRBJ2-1	CASSAGTTKYNEQFF	TGTGCCAGCAGTGCGGGGACTACTAAGTACAATGAGCAGTTCTTC
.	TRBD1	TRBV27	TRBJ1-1	CASSLAGTDEAFF	TGTGCCAGCAGTTTAGCCGGGACAGATGAAGCTTTCTTT
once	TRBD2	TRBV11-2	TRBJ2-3	CASSPSGWGGVSTDTQYF	TGTGCCAGCAGCCCTAGCGGCTGGGGGGGGGTTAGCACAGATACGCAGTATTTT
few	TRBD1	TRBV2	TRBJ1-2	CASSSRGLGGYTF	TGTGCCAGCAGCTCCAGGGGGCTCGGGGGCTACACCTTC
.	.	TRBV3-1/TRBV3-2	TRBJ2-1	CASSYAGEQFF	TGTGCCAGCAGCTATGCGGGGGAGCAGTTCTTC
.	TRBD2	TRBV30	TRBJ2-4	CAWAGGLVNIQYF	TGTGCCTGGGCGGGGGGGTTGGTAAACATTCAGTACTTC
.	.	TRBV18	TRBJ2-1	CASSPPTDNNEQFF	TGTGCCAGCTCACCCCCGACAGATAACAATGAGCAGTTCTTC
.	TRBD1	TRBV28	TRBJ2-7	CASSLSVPGGTSYEQYF	TGTGCCAGCAGTTTATCAGTACCAGGGGGCACATCCTACGAGCAGTACTTC
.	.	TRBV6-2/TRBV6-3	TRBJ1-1	CASSYSRSVYTEAFF	TGTGCCAGCAGTTACTCGAGGTCAGTATACACTGAAGCTTTCTTT
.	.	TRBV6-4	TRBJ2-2	CASSVEENTGELFF	TGTGCCAGCAGTGTTGAGGAGAACACCGGGGAGCTGTTTTTT
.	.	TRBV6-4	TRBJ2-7	CASSPDSSYEQYF	TGTGCCAGCAGTCCTGACTCTTCCTACGAGCAGTACTTC
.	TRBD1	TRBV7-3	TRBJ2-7	CASSPGTGGRYEQYF	TGTGCCAGCAGCCCCGGGACAGGGGGCCGCTACGAGCAGTACTTC
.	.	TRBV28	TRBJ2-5	CASSSYYQETQYF	TGTGCCAGCAGTTCCTACTACCAAGAGACCCAGTACTTC
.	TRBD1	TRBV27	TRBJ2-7	CASSLSRGRYEQYF	TGTGCCAGCAGTTTATCGAGGGGGCGGTACGAGCAGTACTTC
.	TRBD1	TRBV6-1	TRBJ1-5	CASSDRDRGRNQPQHF	TGTGCCAGCAGTGACCGGGACAGGGGGAGGAATCAGCCCCAGCATTTT
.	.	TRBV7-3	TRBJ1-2	CASSLRPTEGYTF	TGTGCCAGCAGCTTACGGCCGACGGAGGGATACACCTTC
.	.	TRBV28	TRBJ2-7	CASSPPQQGVVTYEQYF	TGTGCCAGCAGTCCCCCTCAACAGGGTGTGGTCACCTACGAGCAGTACTTC
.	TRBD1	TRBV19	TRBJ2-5	CASNQGVQETQYF	TGTGCCAGTAACCAGGGGGTTCAAGAGACCCAGTACTTC
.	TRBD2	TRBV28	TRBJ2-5	CASSLLTSSGRQETQYF	TGTGCCAGCAGTCTTCTAACATCTAGCGGGAGACAAGAGACCCAGTACTTC
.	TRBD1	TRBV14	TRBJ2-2	CASSQVTGGLGELFF	TGTGCCAGCAGCCAAGTCACAGGGGGACTCGGGGAGCTGTTTTTT
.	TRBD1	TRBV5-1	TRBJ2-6	CASSFNPRGSGANVLTF	TGCGCCAGCAGCTTCAACCCCAGGGGGAGCGGGGCCAACGTCCTGACTTTC
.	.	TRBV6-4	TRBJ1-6	CASSGGKGPDYNSPLHF	TGTGCCAGCAGTGGAGGGAAAGGTCCGGATTATAATTCACCCCTCCACTTT
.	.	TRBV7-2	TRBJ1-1	CASSSGQTLEAFF	TGTGCCAGCAGCTCCGGACAGACTCTTGAAGCTTTCTTT
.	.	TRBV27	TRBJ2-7	CASSRDTQNEQYF	TGTGCCAGCAGCCGGGACACCCAGAACGAGCAGTACTTC
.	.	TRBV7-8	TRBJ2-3	CASSPSRGTQYF	TGTGCCAGCAGCCCCAGCAGAGGTACGCAGTATTTT
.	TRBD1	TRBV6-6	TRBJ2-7	CASSLTGTGPYEQYF	TGTGCCAGTAGCCTTACTGGGACAGGGCCCTACGAGCAGTACTTC
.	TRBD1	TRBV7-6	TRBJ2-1	CASSFGQGYYNEQFF	TGTGCCAGCAGCTTTGGACAGGGCTACTACAATGAGCAGTTCTTC
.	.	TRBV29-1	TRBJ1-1	CSVEDPTGLYTEAFF	TGCAGCGTTGAAGATCCTACAGGGTTATACACTGAAGCTTTCTTT
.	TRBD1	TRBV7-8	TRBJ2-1	CASSLEGGSNYNEQFF	TGTGCCAGCAGCTTAGAAGGGGGCAGCAACTACAATGAGCAGTTCTTC
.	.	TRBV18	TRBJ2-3	CASSAGPTDTQYF	TGTGCCAGCTCAGCGGGACCGACGGATACGCAGTATTTT
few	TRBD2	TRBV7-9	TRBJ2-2	CASSSGSGTGELFF	TGTGCCAGCAGTAGCGGGAGTGGCACCGGGGAGCTGTTTTTT
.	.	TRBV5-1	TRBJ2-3	CASYKGLHWQDTQYF	TGCGCCAGCTACAAGGGACTCCACTGGCAGGATACGCAGTATTTT
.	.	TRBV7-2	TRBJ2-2	CASSLRGQGELFF	TGTGCCAGCAGCCTACGCGGGCAAGGGGAGCTGTTTTTT
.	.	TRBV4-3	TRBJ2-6	CASSQIRGTGANVLTF	TGCGCCAGCAGCCAAATTCGAGGGACTGGGGCCAACGTCCTGACTTTC
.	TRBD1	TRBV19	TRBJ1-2	CASSIPGQGAPGGYTF	TGTGCCAGTAGTATTCCGGGACAGGGGGCGCCGGGGGGCTACACCTTC
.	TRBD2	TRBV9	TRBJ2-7	CASSFAGTTDEQYF	TGTGCCAGCAGCTTCGCCGGGACTACAGACGAGCAGTACTTC
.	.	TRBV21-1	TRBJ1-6	CASQERAGNSPLHF	TGTGCCAGCCAGGAACGAGCGGGAAATTCACCCCTCCACTTT
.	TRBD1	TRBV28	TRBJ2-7	CASLHRGQTYEQYF	TGTGCCAGCCTCCACAGGGGCCAAACCTACGAGCAGTACTTC
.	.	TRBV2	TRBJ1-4	CASSEGAHGENEKLFF	TGTGCCAGCAGTGAGGGGGCGCATGGGGAAAATGAAAAACTGTTTTTT
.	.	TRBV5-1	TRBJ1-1	CASSQDSEAFF	TGCGCCAGCAGCCAAGACAGCGAAGCTTTCTTT
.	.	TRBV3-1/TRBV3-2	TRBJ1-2	CASSQATYGYTF	TGTGCCAGCAGCCAAGCTACCTATGGCTACACCTTC
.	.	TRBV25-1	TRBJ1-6	CASTTRNNSPLHF	TGTGCCAGCACGACTAGGAATAATTCACCCCTCCACTTT